This TCR beta chain came from a study of blood T cell repertoires in COVID-19. Across the whole study: Italy, Spain and the United States were the sources of the convalescent and acute COVID-19 samples.

Measured with immunoSEQ multiplex PCR; TCRdb has only the in-frame clones, and not every one. The sample has 130,000 to 150,000 clones; roughly 86% are singletons. Specimen: peripheral blood. The TCR was taken from a woman aged 45-59 years with acute or convalescent COVID-19.

In DNA, the CDR3 is TGTGCCAGCAGTTCCCGGGACAGGGCTACCTACGAGCAGTACTTC. Residues: CASSSRDRATYEQYF. This sequence joins TRBV6-5 and TRBJ2-7, with 9 bases matching TRBD1. CDR3 length: 15 residues. J lost 2 bases, V lost 4 bases, and 6 bases had no gene match. Germline lookup yields CDR1 MNHEY and CDR2 SVGAGI.